These T cell receptor beta chains were read from a single sample in a study of CD8 T cells in ankylosing spondylitis. TCRdb reprocessed the 5' RACE reads with MiXCR, giving one entry per CDR3 protein. The sample lists 450,000 to 550,000 distinct CDR3 sequences, 5.3% occurring once. Sequenced: blood, either unsorted or a sorted T cell fraction (not recorded which). These receptors were collected from a male donor with ankylosing spondylitis. CDR3s include the opening cysteine and the closing phenylalanine or tryptophan. D genes are given only for firm matches. Clone size is shown for a subset of rows, as once, few, many or a class of expanded clone.

size	D	V	J	DNA	CDR3
-	-	TRBV3-1	TRBJ2-7	TGTGCCAGCAGCCAAGACCCATTATGGTACGAGCAGTACTTC	CASSQDPLWYEQYF
many	TRBD1	TRBV12-3/TRBV12-4	TRBJ2-5	TGTGCCAGCAGTTTGACAGGGGGCGCGGGAGAGACCCAGTACTTC	CASSLTGGAGETQYF
many	-	TRBV6-1	TRBJ1-3	TGTGCCAGCGCGGGACTCTCTGGAAACACCATATATTTT	CASAGLSGNTIYF
few	-	TRBV27	TRBJ2-7	TGTGCCAGCAGTCACGGACAGAGATTATCCTACGAGCAGTACTTC	CASSHGQRLSYEQYF
many	-	TRBV7-2	TRBJ1-6	TGTGCCAGCAGCTTAGTCTCCGGGACGCCCCTCCACTTT	CASSLVSGTPLHF
many	-	TRBV4-3	TRBJ1-1	TGCGCCAGCAGCCAAGATCCGGGACGCTACACTGAAGCTTTCTTT	CASSQDPGRYTEAFF
-	-	TRBV20-1	TRBJ2-2	TGCAGTACGCCGTTCGGGGGTAACACCGGGGAGCTGTTTTTT	CSTPFGGNTGELFF
many	-	TRBV2	TRBJ1-2	TGTGCCAGTCGCAAGATAAAAGGAGTGGGGCCCTATGGCTACACCTTC	CASRKIKGVGPYGYTF
-	-	TRBV20-1	TRBJ2-2	TGCAGTGCTAGGGGGGGAGCCGGGGAGCTGTTTTTT	CSARGGAGELFF
few	-	TRBV20-1	TRBJ2-2	TGCAGTGTTCAACGGGAGTCCGGGGAGCTGTTTTTT	CSVQRESGELFF
many	-	TRBV12-3/TRBV12-4	TRBJ2-3	TGTGCCAGCAGTTTATCGGTTACGCAGTATTTT	CASSLSVTQYF
-	-	TRBV29-1	TRBJ1-2	TGCAGCGTTGATCAGGGGTGGTACTATGGCTACACCTTC	CSVDQGWYYGYTF
few	-	TRBV4-2	TRBJ2-7	TGTGCCAGCAGCCAAGCCCCAGGCGGCTACGAGCAGTACTTC	CASSQAPGGYEQYF
many	TRBD2	TRBV9	TRBJ2-2	TGTGCCAGCTCCGGGACTAGCAGACCCGCGAACACCGGGGAGCTGTTTTTT	CASSGTSRPANTGELFF
many	-	TRBV20-1	TRBJ1-2	TGCAGTGCTAGACCGGGCTACACCTTC	CSARPGYTF
many	-	TRBV25-1	TRBJ2-1	TGTGCCAGCAGTGTCCGCGGGGCGGACTACAATGAGCAGTTCTTC	CASSVRGADYNEQFF
many	-	TRBV6-2/TRBV6-3	TRBJ2-5	TGTGCCAGCGTCCGTCGGTTCCAAGAGACCCAGTACTTC	CASVRRFQETQYF
many	-	TRBV20-1	TRBJ1-4	TGCAGTGCTAGTGAGGTTAATGAAAAACTGTTTTTT	CSASEVNEKLFF
many	-	TRBV7-2	TRBJ1-1	TGTGCCAGCACTGCTACCTTTTTTCGAACTGAAGCTTTCTTT	CASTATFFRTEAFF
many	-	TRBV6-5	TRBJ1-1	TGTGCCAGCAGTTACTCCGTCACAGGCGATAGCACTGAAGCTTTCTTT	CASSYSVTGDSTEAFF
-	-	TRBV18	TRBJ2-7	TGTGCCAGCTCACCCCCTGGAGGAAGCACGTACGAGCAGTACTTC	CASSPPGGSTYEQYF
many	TRBD1	TRBV29-1	TRBJ1-5	TGCAGCGTAGCACAGGGGCCGGGTGGGTTACCCCAGCATTTT	CSVAQGPGGLPQHF
many	TRBD1	TRBV28	TRBJ1-6	TGTGCCAGCAGTTTTCGGTTTTACAGGGGCTCCTATAATTCACCCCTCCACTTT	CASSFRFYRGSYNSPLHF
many	TRBD1	TRBV11-2	TRBJ1-1	TGTGCCAGCAGCCCCCAGACAGGGAGGAACACTGAAGCTTTCTTT	CASSPQTGRNTEAFF
few	TRBD1	TRBV20-1	TRBJ1-2	TGCAGTGCTCTTGACAGGGGGCGAGGCTACTATGGCTACACCTTC	CSALDRGRGYYGYTF
many	-	TRBV12-3/TRBV12-4	TRBJ1-1	TGTGCCAGCAGTTTAAAGCAGGACACTGAAGCTTTCTTT	CASSLKQDTEAFF
-	-	TRBV5-1	TRBJ2-1	TGCGCCAGCAGCGCGGGGAATGAGCAGTTCTTC	CASSAGNEQFF
many	-	TRBV7-9	TRBJ2-7	TGTGCCAGCAGCCTCCGTGGCGGAGATTACTACGAGCAGTACTTC	CASSLRGGDYYEQYF
many	TRBD1	TRBV27	TRBJ1-1	TGTGCCAGCAGTTTACCCAACAGGGGTCTCACTGAAGCTTTCTTT	CASSLPNRGLTEAFF
many	-	TRBV28	TRBJ1-5	TGTGCCAGCAGGCCGAGTTGGAGCAATCAGCCCCAGCATTTT	CASRPSWSNQPQHF
-	-	TRBV14	TRBJ1-1	TGTGCCAGCAGACCCCTTGTCAACACTGAAGCTTTCTTT	CASRPLVNTEAFF